Below are 22 T cell receptor beta chains sequenced from a single sample in a study of spatial heterogeneity in lung cancer. TCRdb itself ran the 5' RACE reads through MiXCR, one entry per CDR3 protein. The sample lists about 20,000 distinct CDR3 sequences, more than 8% seen once, with 30% to 45% in the top ten. Stated time point: blood at routine non-recurrence follow-up after resection. The specimen comprised PBMCs, sampled at follow-up. The receptor source for this set is a female donor with early-stage non-small cell lung cancer.

This clonotype appeared many times. The chain carries TRBV4-3 and TRBJ2-7; the match to TRBD2 covers 7 bases. This CDR3 is built from 15 residues. CDR1 and CDR2 from the germline V gene are LGHNA and YSLEER. The V segment lost 1 base and the J segment 2 bases; nucleotides outside the gene matches: 5. DNA for the CDR3: TGCGCCAGCAGCCAAGGGGCTAGCGGTACCTACGAGCAGTACTTC. As protein: CASSQGASGTYEQYF.

This clonotype has ten or more counts. The rearrangement uses TRBV6-5 and TRBJ1-1; D is perhaps TRBD1 (5 bases). Deletions cut 2 bases from V and 4 bases from J, with 14 bases between. Germline-derived CDR1 and CDR2 are MNHEY and SVGAGI. The CDR3 runs 15 residues. The CDR3 sequence is CASSYTAQGATEAFF. The DNA for the CDR3 is TGTGCCAGCAGTTACACTGCGCAGGGAGCCACTGAAGCTTTCTTT.

This clonotype has just a few counts. V and J are TRBV27 and TRBJ2-7; D is perhaps TRBD2 (5 bases). The germline CDR1 and CDR2 sequences are MNHEY and SMNVEV (reference sequence). Trimming took off 6 bases at V and 3 bases at J, with 12 bases between the two ends. The CDR3 has 13 residues. For the CDR3, the DNA is TGTGCCAGCAGGCGGACTGGCAACTACGAGCAGTACTTC. This sequence encodes CASRRTGNYEQYF.

The sample holds a few counts of this clonotype. This sequence joins TRBV29-1 and TRBJ1-1; D is unclear. V lost 2 bases and J 0 bases, leaving 7 bases between the germline ends. Germline V CDR1 and CDR2: SQVTM, ANQGSEA. The CDR3 totals 13 residues. CDR3 sequence (DNA): TGCAGCGTTGAAATGTCCCTGAACACTGAAGCTTTCTTT. Translating it yields CSVEMSLNTEAFF.

This clonotype was picked up many times. This rearrangement joins TRBV7-2 to TRBJ2-7, with 12 bases that match TRBD2. The CDR3 runs to 15 residues. Trimming removed 1 base from V and 6 bases from J; junction bases left unmatched: 4. CDR1 is SGHTA and CDR2 is FQGNSA in the germline V gene. The CDR3 DNA reads TGTGCCAGCAGCTTAGGGCTAGCGGGGGGGCGCGAGCAGTACTTC. Translation gives CASSLGLAGGREQYF.

This clonotype was found many times. The genes are TRBV20-1 and TRBJ1-6; 7 nucleotides agree with TRBD1. The germline gives CDR1 DFQATT, CDR2 SNEGSKA (reference sequence). J lost 9 bases, V lost 3 bases, and 5 bases had no gene match. The CDR3 has 13 amino acids. CDR3 DNA sequence: TGCAGTGCTAGGGGACAGCAGAGTTCACCCCTCCACTTT. This codes for CSARGQQSSPLHF.

J is TRBJ1-6 and V is TRBV2; TRBD1 matches 8 bases. This CDR3 spans 13 amino acids. CDR1 is SNHLY and CDR2 is FYNNEI in the germline V gene. V was clipped by 6 bases and J by 7 bases; unmatched bases: 2. This CDR3 reads CASRDRGNSPLHF. The CDR3, as DNA: TGTGCCAGCAGAGACAGGGGAAATTCACCCCTCCACTTT.

This clonotype was seen ten or more times. V usage is TRBV28 and J usage is TRBJ1-1, with D maybe TRBD1 (6 bases). Looked up from germline, CDR1 is MDHEN and CDR2 is SYDVKM. This CDR3 comprises 11 residues. The ends were cut back, 5 bases at V and 7 bases at J, with 8 bases in the middle. The CDR3 DNA reads TGTGCCAGCAGTCCACAGGGTGAAGCTTTCTTT. Encoded protein: CASSPQGEAFF.

V and J are TRBV5-8 and TRBJ2-1; D is perhaps TRBD2 (6 bases). This CDR3 spans 15 amino acids. Germline-derived CDR1 and CDR2 are SGHTS and YDEGEE. The germline V and J ends were trimmed by 4 bases and 0 bases, with 11 bases remaining between them. CDR3 sequence: CASSRLGSSYNEQFF. CDR3 coding DNA: TGTGCCAGCAGCAGACTAGGAAGCTCCTACAATGAGCAGTTCTTC.

With regard to this clonotype: A read error may be the cause here, since a much bigger clone is one base away. The chain combines TRBV6-5 with TRBJ2-2; possibly TRBD2 for D (5 bases). The germline gives CDR1 MNHEY, CDR2 SVGAGI. The CDR3 consists of 20 residues. The CDR3 is CASSYRTRVRVDTNTGELLF. The CDR3, as DNA: TGTGCCAGCAGTTACCGGACCCGGGTGCGGGTAGATACGAACACCGGGGAGCTGCTTTTT.

Ten or more counts support this clonotype. The J gene is TRBJ2-7, the V gene TRBV11-2; D is ambiguous. V lost 5 bases, J lost 6 bases, and 14 bases lay in between. This CDR3 contains 13 residues. Germline V gene sequence: CDR1 SGHAT, CDR2 FQNNGV. The CDR3 sequence: CASSASRGSEQYF. Written as DNA, the CDR3 is TGTGCCAGCAGCGCATCCAGAGGAAGCGAGCAGTACTTC.

This chain uses TRBV29-1 with TRBJ1-2; possibly TRBD1 for D (5 bases). The V end was cut by 7 bases, the J end by 8 bases, with 17 bases between. Germline lookup yields CDR1 SQVTM and CDR2 ANQGSEA. The CDR3 is made up of 12 amino acids. The CDR3 DNA reads TGCAGCGCGGGCCGGGACGGCTCGGGCTACACCTTC. Translated: CSAGRDGSGYTF.

This clonotype was seen repeatedly, ten times or more. The V call is TRBV24-1, the J call TRBJ2-3; D is unclear. The CDR3 covers 13 residues. V lost 9 bases to trimming and J lost 1 base, with 10 bases between them. CDR1 and CDR2 (germline): KGHDR, SFDVKD. The CDR3 spells CATGSTGTDTQYF. CDR3 in DNA: TGTGCCACCGGATCCACGGGCACAGATACGCAGTATTTT.

This clonotype was counted ten times or more. The chain is built from TRBV20-1 and TRBJ2-7; TRBD2 is a possible D gene (5 bases). V lost 6 bases, J lost 1 base, and 16 bases lay in between. Germline loops: CDR1 DFQATT, CDR2 SNEGSKA (reference sequence). This CDR3 has 14 amino acids. The CDR3 protein is CSAAVERGSYEQYF. The CDR3 DNA reads as TGCAGTGCCGCGGTCGAACGCGGGTCCTACGAGCAGTACTTC.

As concerns this clonotype: The germline gene is not matched at one end of the junction; a read error may be the cause. The rearrangement joins TRBV7-2 to TRBJ2-7; 9 nucleotides line up with TRBD2. The CDR3 consists of 15 residues. The V gene's germline CDR1 is SGHTA and CDR2 FQGNSA. Here the CDR3 DNA reads TGTGCCAGCAGCCTAGCGGGAACCGTTTACCACGAGCAGTACTTC. It codes for CASSLAGTVYHEQYF.

In this sample, this clonotype turned up many times. V is TRBV7-2 and J is TRBJ2-2, with D hard to call. This CDR3 contains 12 residues. In germline, CDR1 is SGHTA, CDR2 FQGNSA. With 5 bases removed from V and 6 bases from J, the gap between germline ends came to 7 bases. CDR3 in DNA: TGTGCCAGCAGCCCACCCCCCGGGGAGCTGTTTTTT. Protein product: CASSPPPGELFF.

Concerning this clonotype itself: This may stem from a read error, because a much larger clone lies one nucleotide away. This chain links TRBV21-1 with TRBJ2-5; the table's D call TRBD2 went unverified against the DNA. TRBV21-1 is termed a pseudogene. The CDR3 has 17 residues. The CDR3, as DNA: TGTGCCAGCAGCAAGATGGTTAGCGGACCATCCCAAGAGACCCAGTACTTC. It encodes CASSKMVSGPSQETQYF.

This clonotype was recorded many times. The genes are TRBV7-3 and TRBJ1-6, with D perhaps TRBD1 (6 bases). The CDR3 is 15 residues long. The germline V gene encodes CDR1 SGHTA and CDR2 FQGTGA. V was cut by 2 bases and J by 6 bases, with 11 bases left in between. The CDR3 spells CASSLGAGVNSPLHF. CDR3 DNA: TGTGCCAGCAGCTTAGGGGCAGGGGTTAATTCACCCCTCCACTTT. The whole variable domain, remainder taken from reference TRBV7-3 and TRBJ1-6, is GAGVSQTPSNKVTEKGKYVELRCDPISGHTALYWYRQSLGQGPEFLIYFQGTGAADDSGLPNDRFFAVRPEGSVSTLKIQRTERGDSAVYLCASSLGAGVNSPLHFGNGTRLTVT.

This clonotype occurred a few times. This chain joins TRBV19 and TRBJ2-1; D gene uncertain. The CDR3 spans 16 residues. V dropped 7 bases and J dropped 4 bases, with 20 bases sitting between them. In germline, CDR1 is LNHDA, CDR2 SQIVND (reference sequence). The CDR3 region has the DNA TGTGCCAGTAAATCGAGAATCCTGGGGTCGTACAATGAGCAGTTCTTC. This sequence encodes CASKSRILGSYNEQFF.

Many counts were recorded for this clonotype. The CDR3 is CASSEEAGNTNTGELFF. The CDR3 region has the DNA TGTGCCAGCAGTGAAGAAGCAGGGAATACGAACACCGGGGAGCTGTTTTTT. The rearrangement joins TRBV2 to TRBJ2-2, with a weak D call TRBD1 (5 bases). Germline V gene sequence: CDR1 SNHLY, CDR2 FYNNEI. V lost 1 base, J lost 0 bases, and 12 bases lay in between. CDR3 length equals 17 residues.

This clonotype was picked up many times. A read error may produce the germline difference seen at one junction end. The genes are TRBV7-7 and TRBJ2-1; 7 nucleotides align to TRBD1. CDR1 and CDR2 (germline): SSHAT, FNYEAQ (reference sequence). The CDR3 totals 16 residues. The CDR3 spells CASSHLTGSGGNEQFF. The CDR3 nucleotides read TGTGCTAGCAGCCACCTGACAGGATCAGGGGGCAATGAGCAGTTCTTC.

In regard to this clonotype: A much larger clonotype is one base distant, so this may be a read error. The chain employs TRBV24-1 and TRBJ2-3; D is possibly TRBD2 (6 bases). Germline CDR1 is KGHDR and CDR2 is SFDVKD. The CDR3 is 13 amino acids. The CDR3 DNA reads TGTGCCACTAGTAGGGGAGGCGGAGATACGCGGTATTTT. This translates into CATSRGGGDTRYF.